The rows below give T cell receptor beta chains drawn from one sample of a study of T cell changes during pregnancy in multiple sclerosis. Some clones are missing from TCRdb's copy, which holds only in-frame ones; the method was immunoSEQ multiplex PCR. The profile covers tens of thousands of clones, with over 80% appearing a single time and 1% to 1.5% taken by the ten largest. The sequencing sample was made of peripheral blood. The receptor source for this set is a female donor with multiple sclerosis, enrolled in a pregnancy study. Both conserved end residues are part of each CDR3. The order of the fields is V gene, J gene, D gene, clone size, CDR3 protein, CDR3 DNA. D genes are given only for firm matches. Not all rows give a size; the values are once, few, many and, for expanded clones, a class.

V gene: TRBV6-5; J gene: TRBJ1-1; D gene: -; clone size: -; CDR3 protein: CASSYGSGDTEAFF; CDR3 DNA: TGTGCCAGCAGTTACGGGTCGGGGGACACTGAAGCTTTCTTT
V gene: TRBV11-2; J gene: TRBJ1-4; D gene: -; clone size: once; CDR3 protein: CASSFSGTKGEKLFF; CDR3 DNA: TGTGCCAGCAGCTTTTCTGGGACAAAGGGCGAAAAACTGTTTTTT
V gene: TRBV6-1; J gene: TRBJ2-2; D gene: TRBD1; clone size: -; CDR3 protein: CASSEGTGDTGELFF; CDR3 DNA: TGTGCCAGCAGTGAAGGGACAGGGGACACCGGGGAGCTGTTTTTT
V gene: TRBV27; J gene: TRBJ1-2; D gene: TRBD1; clone size: once; CDR3 protein: CASSSGEGTGDGYTF; CDR3 DNA: TGTGCCAGCAGTTCGGGGGAGGGGACAGGGGATGGCTACACCTTC
V gene: TRBV9; J gene: TRBJ2-2; D gene: -; clone size: -; CDR3 protein: CASSVGTVPGELFF; CDR3 DNA: TGTGCCAGCAGCGTAGGTACAGTCCCCGGGGAGCTGTTTTTT
V gene: TRBV13; J gene: TRBJ2-7; D gene: TRBD2; clone size: once; CDR3 protein: CASSPGRENEQYF; CDR3 DNA: TGTGCCAGCAGCCCGGGGCGGGAGAACGAGCAGTACTTC
V gene: TRBV30; J gene: TRBJ1-2; D gene: TRBD1; clone size: once; CDR3 protein: CARGQGDGGYTF; CDR3 DNA: TGTGCCCGTGGACAGGGGGATGGCGGCTACACCTTC
V gene: TRBV19; J gene: TRBJ2-1; D gene: TRBD1; clone size: -; CDR3 protein: CASSTPRTGGSSYNEQFF; CDR3 DNA: TGTGCCAGTAGTACGCCTCGGACAGGGGGCAGCTCCTACAATGAGCAGTTCTTC
V gene: TRBV5-1; J gene: TRBJ2-1; D gene: TRBD1; clone size: -; CDR3 protein: CASSLFQAGGNDEQFF; CDR3 DNA: TGCGCCAGCAGCTTGTTTCAGGCAGGGGGCAACGATGAGCAGTTCTTC
V gene: TRBV6-5; J gene: TRBJ1-5; D gene: TRBD1; clone size: -; CDR3 protein: CASRQGAGQPQHF; CDR3 DNA: TGTGCCAGCAGACAGGGGGCCGGTCAGCCCCAGCATTTT
V gene: TRBV15; J gene: TRBJ1-2; D gene: -; clone size: -; CDR3 protein: CATSSDRAPSLNYGYTF; CDR3 DNA: TGTGCCACCAGCAGTGATCGTGCCCCGAGCCTCAACTATGGCTACACCTTC
V gene: TRBV19; J gene: TRBJ2-2; D gene: TRBD1; clone size: once; CDR3 protein: CASSDGQGAFNTGELFF; CDR3 DNA: TGTGCCAGTAGCGATGGACAGGGGGCTTTTAACACCGGGGAGCTGTTTTTT
V gene: TRBV6-1; J gene: TRBJ1-6; D gene: -; clone size: -; CDR3 protein: CASSGKGRGAYNSPLHF; CDR3 DNA: TGTGCCAGCAGTGGGAAGGGACGGGGGGCCTATAATTCACCCCTCCACTTT
V gene: TRBV11-2; J gene: TRBJ2-7; D gene: TRBD1; clone size: -; CDR3 protein: CASSSSGTEAYEQYF; CDR3 DNA: TGTGCCAGCAGCTCCTCCGGGACAGAGGCCTACGAGCAGTACTTC
V gene: TRBV6-5; J gene: TRBJ2-7; D gene: -; clone size: -; CDR3 protein: CASSYSPSSKDEQYF; CDR3 DNA: TGTGCCAGCAGTTACTCTCCCTCCTCGAAGGACGAGCAGTACTTC
V gene: TRBV13; J gene: TRBJ1-5; D gene: TRBD1; clone size: -; CDR3 protein: CASSPGQENQPQHF; CDR3 DNA: TGTGCCAGCAGCCCAGGACAGGAGAATCAGCCCCAGCATTTT
V gene: TRBV28; J gene: TRBJ1-5; D gene: TRBD1; clone size: -; CDR3 protein: CASSFLDRPFNQPQHF; CDR3 DNA: TGTGCCAGCAGTTTTCTGGACAGGCCTTTTAATCAGCCCCAGCATTTT
V gene: TRBV30; J gene: TRBJ1-2; D gene: TRBD1; clone size: -; CDR3 protein: CAWSWTGSHGYTF; CDR3 DNA: TGTGCCTGGAGCTGGACAGGGAGTCATGGCTACACCTTC
V gene: TRBV30; J gene: TRBJ2-3; D gene: TRBD2; clone size: -; CDR3 protein: CAWGRTSGTSRSITDTQYF; CDR3 DNA: TGTGCCTGGGGTAGGACTAGCGGGACCTCACGATCCATCACAGATACGCAGTATTTT
V gene: TRBV29-1; J gene: TRBJ1-2; D gene: -; clone size: -; CDR3 protein: CSAPALDYTF; CDR3 DNA: TGCAGCGCTCCTGCTTTGGACTACACCTTC
V gene: TRBV4-1; J gene: TRBJ2-4; D gene: TRBD2; clone size: -; CDR3 protein: CASSQVSAGGGGKNIQYF; CDR3 DNA: TGCGCCAGCAGCCAAGTCAGCGCGGGAGGGGGAGGCAAAAACATTCAGTACTTC
V gene: TRBV7-8; J gene: TRBJ2-7; D gene: TRBD1; clone size: -; CDR3 protein: CASSKGQNLYEQYF; CDR3 DNA: TGTGCCAGCAGCAAGGGACAGAATCTTTACGAGCAGTACTTC
V gene: TRBV2; J gene: TRBJ2-2; D gene: -; clone size: -; CDR3 protein: CASSEFQDTGELFF; CDR3 DNA: TGTGCCAGCAGTGAGTTCCAGGACACCGGGGAGCTGTTTTTT
V gene: TRBV5-1; J gene: TRBJ2-2; D gene: TRBD2; clone size: -; CDR3 protein: CASSAGLAGAATGELFF; CDR3 DNA: TGCGCCAGCAGCGCGGGACTAGCGGGAGCGGCCACCGGGGAGCTGTTTTTT
V gene: TRBV11-2; J gene: TRBJ2-5; D gene: -; clone size: -; CDR3 protein: CASSRPTNYQETQYF; CDR3 DNA: TGTGCCAGCAGCCGCCCAACTAACTATCAAGAGACCCAGTACTTC
V gene: TRBV4-1; J gene: TRBJ2-2; D gene: -; clone size: -; CDR3 protein: CASSQVQDANTGELFF; CDR3 DNA: TGCGCCAGCAGCCAAGTGCAGGACGCGAACACCGGGGAGCTGTTTTTT
V gene: TRBV30; J gene: TRBJ1-2; D gene: -; clone size: -; CDR3 protein: CAWTRRGVGDLRGYTF; CDR3 DNA: TGTGCCTGGACCCGGAGGGGCGTTGGGGATCTACGGGGCTACACCTTC
V gene: TRBV4-2; J gene: TRBJ1-1; D gene: -; clone size: few; CDR3 protein: CASSRTTNTEAFF; CDR3 DNA: TGTGCCAGCAGCCGGACTACGAACACTGAAGCTTTCTTT
V gene: TRBV6-5; J gene: TRBJ1-5; D gene: -; clone size: -; CDR3 protein: CASSSDSHQPQHF; CDR3 DNA: TGTGCCAGCAGTTCGGACAGCCATCAGCCCCAGCATTTT
V gene: TRBV30; J gene: TRBJ2-5; D gene: TRBD2; clone size: few; CDR3 protein: CAWSGSGLGEQETQYF; CDR3 DNA: TGTGCCTGGAGTGGGTCGGGACTAGGGGAACAAGAGACCCAGTACTTC
V gene: TRBV4-1; J gene: TRBJ2-3; D gene: TRBD2; clone size: -; CDR3 protein: CASSQDLAGTASTDTQYF; CDR3 DNA: TGCGCCAGCAGCCAAGATCTAGCGGGAACAGCTAGCACAGATACGCAGTATTTT